These 31 T cell receptor beta chains were sequenced from one sample in a study of T cell responses to AZD1222 COVID-19 vaccine. Profiled with immunoSEQ multiplex PCR; TCRdb holds only in-frame clones, not every one. The sample has about 67,000 clones, around 80% seen once. The sequenced sample was peripheral blood, obtained on day 0 of AZD1222 vaccination. These receptors originate from an adult in good health.

The chain has TRBV3-1 (or the pseudogene TRBV3-2) and TRBJ1-4, with 7 bases lining up with TRBD1. CDR1 is LGHDT, CDR2 YNNKEL, per germline (reference sequence). V shed 2 bases and J 8 bases; nucleotides not matched to a gene: 2. This CDR3 has 13 amino acids. CDR3 in amino acids: CASSQTGAEKLFF. Here the CDR3 DNA reads TGTGCCAGCAGCCAAACAGGGGCGGAAAAACTGTTTTTT.

V is TRBV7-8 and J is TRBJ1-1, with 7 bases that match TRBD1. Germline V gene data show CDR1 as SGHVS and CDR2 as FQNEAQ. The CDR3 covers 13 residues. V shed 4 bases, J shed 2 bases, and the junction held 1 base outside the gene matches. The CDR3 region has the DNA TGTGCCAGCAGCTACAGGGGTAACACTGAAGCTTTCTTT. Residues: CASSYRGNTEAFF.

The chain employs TRBV5-6 and TRBJ2-5, with 7 bases matching TRBD1. CDR1 and CDR2 (germline): SGHDT, YYEEEE. This CDR3 has 14 amino acids. Losses at the gene ends were 4 bases for V and 1 base for J; bases not matched to a gene: 4. The CDR3, as DNA: TGTGCCAGCAGCCTCCGGGACAGCCAAGAGACCCAGTACTTC. This gives the protein CASSLRDSQETQYF.

This chain connects TRBV5-1 to TRBJ2-2; a possible D gene is TRBD1 (6 bases). The CDR3 has 13 residues. Germline V CDR1 and CDR2: SGHRS, YFSETQ. The ends were cut back, 2 bases at V and 6 bases at J, with 8 bases in the middle. The DNA for the CDR3 is TGCGCCAGCAGCTTTGGACAGCCCGGGGAGCTGTTTTTT. Amino acid sequence: CASSFGQPGELFF.

This clone showed up just a few times. This chain connects TRBV6-5 to TRBJ1-3; the D is unclear. Germline CDR1 MNHEY, CDR2 SVGAGI. This CDR3 is 13 amino acids long. Trimming stripped 8 bases from V and 0 bases from J, with 8 bases between. DNA for the CDR3: TGTGCCAGCGCAGAAGTCTCTGGAAACACCATATATTTT. Protein: CASAEVSGNTIYF.

J is TRBJ1-2 and V is TRBV7-9; D is undetermined. Trimming stripped 6 bases from V and 9 bases from J, with 17 bases between. Germline V gene sequence: CDR1 SEHNR, CDR2 FQNEAQ (reference sequence). The CDR3 is made up of 13 amino acids. CDR3 protein: CASSQRDRKSYTF. The CDR3 region has the DNA TGTGCCAGCAGTCAAAGGGATAGGAAGAGCTACACCTTC.

The J gene is TRBJ2-1, the V gene TRBV24-1, with D perhaps matching TRBD1 (6 bases). From germline, CDR1 is KGHDR and CDR2 SFDVKD. Trimming shortened V by 4 bases and J by 3 bases, and 6 bases separated the two germline ends. The CDR3 runs 13 residues. The CDR3 coding sequence is TGTGCCACCAGTGAGGACAGCTACAATGAGCAGTTCTTC. Translated: CATSEDSYNEQFF.

This clone was observed a few times. This chain joins TRBV4-1 and TRBJ1-1; unclear D gene. Per germline, CDR1 MGHRA and CDR2 YSYEKL. The CDR3 is 13 residues long. The V end lost 0 bases, the J end lost 7 bases, and 9 bases lay between the germline ends. The DNA for the CDR3 is TGCGCCAGCAGCCAAGATTACGGTGATGAAGCTTTCTTT. Translating it yields CASSQDYGDEAFF.

V and J are TRBV13 and TRBJ2-1, with TRBD2 identical over 9 bases. CDR1 is PRHDT, CDR2 FYEKMQ, per germline (reference sequence). V trimming: 4 bases; J trimming: 6 bases; junction bases outside the gene matches: 7. The CDR3 runs 15 residues. Here the CDR3 reads CASSSPSGTGNEQFF. In nucleotides, the CDR3 is TGTGCCAGCAGCTCCCCTAGCGGGACTGGCAATGAGCAGTTCTTC.

The chain employs TRBV7-8 and TRBJ2-7; no clear D gene. CDR1 is SGHVS and CDR2 is FQNEAQ in the germline V gene. Deletions cut 1 base from V and 0 bases from J, with 7 bases between. This CDR3 spans 14 amino acids. DNA for the CDR3: TGTGCCAGCAGCTTAGGGCACGGCTCCTACGAGCAGTACTTC. As protein: CASSLGHGSYEQYF.

V is TRBV7-9 and J is TRBJ1-1, with unresolved D. From germline, CDR1 is SEHNR and CDR2 FQNEAQ (reference sequence). V shed 5 bases and J shed 5 bases, with 18 bases lying between them. The length of the CDR3 is 15 residues. CDR3 sequence (DNA): TGTGCCAGCAGCCGCCCTACGGCCTCTGGAACTGAAGCTTTCTTT. It is translated as CASSRPTASGTEAFF.

The chain couples TRBV5-6 to TRBJ2-7; no reliable D call. Germline loops: CDR1 SGHDT, CDR2 YYEEEE. The ends were cut back, 1 base at V and 2 bases at J, with 19 bases in the middle. The CDR3 sequence is 17 residues long. The CDR3 region is CASSLFFATSLTYEQYF. In nucleotides, the CDR3 is TGTGCCAGCAGCTTGTTCTTTGCGACATCTCTTACCTACGAGCAGTACTTC.

The CDR3 bases are TGTGCCAGCAGCTGGGGGGCTCAGAGGGGGCTGGGAGAGACCCAGTACTTC. Protein product: CASSWGAQRGLGETQYF. The chain joins TRBV11-3 to TRBJ2-5, with D perhaps matching TRBD1 (7 bases). Between the trimmed V and J ends, which lost 4 bases and 4 bases, there was a span of 22 bases. CDR3 length: 17 residues. Per the germline V gene, CDR1 is SGHNT and CDR2 is YENEEA.

V usage is TRBV24-1 and J usage is TRBJ2-2, with TRBD1 as a possible D gene (6 bases). V gave up 3 bases and J gave up 5 bases, with 9 bases separating them. The CDR3 extends over 14 amino acids. CDR1 is KGHDR, CDR2 SFDVKD, per germline. The CDR3 nucleotides are TGTGCCACCAGTGATACAGGGCTGACCGGGGAGCTGTTTTTT. It codes for CATSDTGLTGELFF.

The chain links TRBV5-8 to TRBJ1-2; D unresolved. This CDR3 comprises 15 residues. V was cut by 4 bases and J by 4 bases, with 17 bases left in between. Per the germline V gene, CDR1 is SGHTS and CDR2 is YDEGEE. The CDR3 bases are TGTGCCAGCAGCCCCGGTGGTGCCGGGCCCTATGGCTACACCTTC. This codes for CASSPGGAGPYGYTF.

The chain is built from TRBV9 and TRBJ1-3; a weak D match, TRBD1 (5 bases). The CDR3 is 15 amino acids. V lost 0 bases and J 4 bases, leaving 11 bases between the germline ends. Germline lookup yields CDR1 SGDLS and CDR2 YYNGEE. The CDR3 protein is CASSVVEGQGNTIYF. In DNA, the CDR3 is TGTGCCAGCAGCGTAGTGGAGGGGCAAGGAAACACCATATATTTT.

This chain connects TRBV4-3 to TRBJ2-1; the D call may be TRBD1 or TRBD2 (5 bases each). CDR1 and CDR2 (germline): LGHNA, YSLEER. This CDR3 has 12 amino acids. The germline V and J ends were trimmed by 3 bases and 11 bases, with 11 bases remaining between them. The CDR3 DNA reads TGCGCCAGCAGCCAGAACCCGGGACAGCAGTTCTTC. It yields the protein CASSQNPGQQFF.

The chain recombines TRBV4-3 with TRBJ2-5, with 11 bases aligning to TRBD1. Germline CDR1 and CDR2: LGHNA and YSLEER. This CDR3 comprises 16 residues. After removal of 3 bases from V and 7 bases from J, the junction contained 10 bases not matched to a gene. In nucleotides, the CDR3 is TGCGCCAGCAGCCAGAAAAGGACAGGGGGCGTGGGGACCCAGTACTTC. Encoded protein: CASSQKRTGGVGTQYF.

This clone was counted a single time. The chain uses TRBV6-5 and TRBJ1-4, with D unresolved. The CDR3 sequence is 15 residues long. Trimming pared 6 bases from V and 2 bases from J, leaving 13 bases between. CDR1 is MNHEY, CDR2 SVGAGI, per germline. The CDR3 bases are TGTGCCAGCAGCCCCCCCGGCTACACTAATGAAAAACTGTTTTTT. Translating gives CASSPPGYTNEKLFF.

The chain joins TRBV5-6 to TRBJ2-5; D perhaps matches TRBD1 (5 bases). The V end was cut by 1 base, the J end by 7 bases, with 11 bases between. The CDR3 runs to 13 residues. Germline V gene lookup returns CDR1 SGHDT and CDR2 YYEEEE. The chain's CDR3 is CASSLSRGRTQYF. The CDR3 DNA follows: TGTGCCAGCAGCTTGTCTAGGGGCCGGACCCAGTACTTC. Full variable domain (rest looked up from reference TRBV5-6 and TRBJ2-5): DAGVTQSPTHLIKTRGQQVTLRCSPKSGHDTVSWYQQALGQGPQFIFQYYEEEERQRGNFPDRFSGHQFPNYSSELNVNALLLGDSALYLCASSLSRGRTQYFGPGTRLLVL.

The chain recombines TRBV20-1 with TRBJ2-7; 7 bases match TRBD1. Germline trimming cut 3 bases from V and 3 bases from J; bases unmatched to any gene: 8. Germline V lookup: CDR1 DFQATT, CDR2 SNEGSKA (reference sequence). The CDR3 length is 14 residues. The CDR3 nucleotides are TGCAGTGCTAGTATTTGGGACAGACTCTACGAGCAGTACTTC. Translation: CSASIWDRLYEQYF.

The chain couples TRBV28 to TRBJ1-1, with D perhaps matching TRBD1 (5 bases). This CDR3 comprises 13 residues. CDR1 is MDHEN, CDR2 SYDVKM, per germline. V was cut by 5 bases and J by 6 bases, with 13 bases left in between. The chain's CDR3 is CASSGGSLAEAFF. CDR3 sequence (DNA): TGTGCCAGCAGTGGGGGTAGTTTGGCTGAAGCTTTCTTT. Using reference TRBV28 and TRBJ1-1 for the parts outside the CDR3, the full variable domain is DVKVTQSSRYLVKRTGEKVFLECVQDMDHENMFWYRQDPGLGLRLIYFSYDVKMKEKGDIPEGYSVSREKKERFSLILESASTNQTSMYLCASSGGSLAEAFFGQGTRLTVV.

The chain combines TRBV7-6 with TRBJ2-1; either TRBD1 or TRBD2 may supply D (5 bases each). CDR1 SGHVS and CDR2 FNYEAQ come from the germline V gene. Trimming left V 5 bases short and J 2 bases short, with 25 bases between. The CDR3 contains 19 residues. The CDR3 DNA is TGTGCCAGCAGCCGCGTGGCCCCCCTGCGAGGGGAAACCTACAATGAGCAGTTCTTC. Amino acid sequence: CASSRVAPLRGETYNEQFF.

V usage is TRBV28 and J usage is TRBJ1-1, with D tentatively TRBD1 (5 bases). The V gene's germline CDR1 is MDHEN and CDR2 SYDVKM. Deletions cut 5 bases from V and 4 bases from J, with 14 bases between. The CDR3 runs to 14 residues. The CDR3 sequence is CASSHGRGSTEAFF. CDR3 sequence (DNA): TGTGCCAGCAGTCATGGAAGGGGTTCCACTGAAGCTTTCTTT.

The CDR3, as DNA: TGCGCCAGCAGCTTGGATGGGACAGGGGTTCAGAACACTGAAGCTTTCTTT. Encoded protein: CASSLDGTGVQNTEAFF. The chain links TRBV5-1 to TRBJ1-1; 10 nucleotides match TRBD1. The germline V gene encodes CDR1 SGHRS and CDR2 YFSETQ. V was pared by 0 bases and J by 1 base, with 6 bases of the junction left unmatched. The CDR3 runs to 17 residues.

This rearrangement joins TRBV5-6 to TRBJ1-1; 8 nucleotides line up with TRBD1. The CDR3 extends over 13 amino acids. J was trimmed by 3 bases and V by 4 bases; bases with no gene match: 2. CDR1 is SGHDT and CDR2 is YYEEEE in the germline V gene. In DNA, the CDR3 is TGTGCCAGCAGCCTGGACAGGGACACTGAAGCTTTCTTT. As protein: CASSLDRDTEAFF.

The chain uses TRBV18 and TRBJ1-1, with D tentatively TRBD1 (5 bases). This CDR3 spans 14 amino acids. The germline gives CDR1 KGHSH, CDR2 LQKENI. V was cut by 7 bases and J by 1 base, with 13 bases left in between. The CDR3 loop is CASYVGAGNTEAFF. The DNA of the CDR3 is TGTGCCAGCTATGTTGGGGCAGGGAACACTGAAGCTTTCTTT.

This CDR3 is CASSHGQGGNQPQHF. For the CDR3, the DNA is TGTGCCAGCAGCCATGGACAGGGTGGGAATCAGCCCCAGCATTTT. The gene calls are TRBV7-2 and TRBJ1-5, with 8 bases lining up with TRBD1. V shed 5 bases, J shed 4 bases, and the junction held 7 bases outside the gene matches. Germline CDR1 SGHTA, CDR2 FQGNSA. This CDR3 is 15 amino acids long.

The chain uses TRBV27 and TRBJ1-2; D perhaps matches TRBD1 (5 bases). Trimming took 6 bases from V and 4 from J, leaving 12 bases between them. The germline gives CDR1 MNHEY, CDR2 SMNVEV (reference sequence). This CDR3 spans 13 amino acids. The CDR3 DNA is TGTGCCAGCAGCCGGGGCGACCTCTATGGCTACACCTTC. Amino acid sequence: CASSRGDLYGYTF.

The gene calls are TRBV28 and TRBJ1-2; D unresolved. The germline V gene has CDR1 MDHEN and CDR2 SYDVKM. This CDR3 is 13 amino acids long. V was pared by 5 bases and J by 5 bases, with 12 bases between. CDR3 bases: TGTGCCAGCAGTAAACTCCCAGAGTATGGCTACACCTTC. Its protein product is CASSKLPEYGYTF.

This clone was observed a handful of times. The V and J genes are TRBV7-9 and TRBJ2-7, with 8 bases lining up with TRBD2. Trimming removed 2 bases from V and 7 bases from J; junction bases left unmatched: 13. The CDR3 covers 16 residues. The germline V gene has CDR1 SEHNR and CDR2 FQNEAQ (reference sequence). CDR3 nucleotide sequence: TGTGCCAGCAGCTTAAGGACTAGCCCCGTAGGGGAAGAGCAGTACTTC. It is translated as CASSLRTSPVGEEQYF.